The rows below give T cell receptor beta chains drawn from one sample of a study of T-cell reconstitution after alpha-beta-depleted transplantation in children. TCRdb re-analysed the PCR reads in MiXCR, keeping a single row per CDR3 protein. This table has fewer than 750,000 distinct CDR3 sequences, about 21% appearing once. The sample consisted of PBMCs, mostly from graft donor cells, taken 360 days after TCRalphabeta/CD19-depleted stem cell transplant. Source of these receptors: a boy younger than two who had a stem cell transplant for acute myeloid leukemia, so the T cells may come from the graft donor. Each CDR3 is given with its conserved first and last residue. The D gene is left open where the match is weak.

CASSNQGQPQHF,-,TRBV5-8
CASSIQGGASSEQFF,-,TRBV7-9
CASSSKLAGELDTQYF,TRBD2,TRBV28
CAPRDRGFDQPQHF,TRBD1,TRBV9
CASSQRALAGSTGELFF,TRBD2,TRBV7-2
CASSRGVLAKNIQYF,-,TRBV12-3/TRBV12-4
CSVNYGEAFF,-,TRBV29-1
CASSPFPQGLTYEQYF,-,TRBV13
CASSLNGGAGEQYF,-,TRBV12-3/TRBV12-4
CSARDRDYPYNEQFF,TRBD2,TRBV20-1
CASSQGGTGIAQHF,TRBD1,TRBV12-3/TRBV12-4
CASSLVGQTTDTQYF,-,TRBV7-2
CSGEDRESYEQYF,TRBD1,TRBV20-1
CSVPGQPYGYTF,-,TRBV29-1
CASSFERGYNEQFF,TRBD2,TRBV7-9
CSVGTSGEFYF,TRBD2,TRBV29-1
CSARDAPNFRKLDYQETQYF,-,TRBV20-1
CASSSGLILKNIQYF,-,TRBV12-3/TRBV12-4
CASSSGGQRTGELFF,-,TRBV11-2
CASSLLSRDEQFF,-,TRBV5-1
CSASPRDTQYF,-,TRBV20-1
CASSSLQGLAFSEQFF,-,TRBV7-2
CSALPGQRLNSPLHF,TRBD1,TRBV20-1
CATKTGRGRGTDTQYF,TRBD2,TRBV27
CASSLAGSLYNEQFF,-,TRBV27